A single TCR beta chain is shown here with its context. There are a few counts of this clonotype. Its antigen has not been determined. Base-call qualities are not available, and no considerably larger clone is one nucleotide away. From a lookup of the germline V gene, CDR1 and CDR2 are SGHDN and FVKESK. V is pared back by 1 base and J by 13 bases, with 13 bases lying between the germline termini. The CDR3 contains 13 residues, cysteine and phenylalanine counted. Of all the DNA, just the CDR3 is kept, 39 bases in frame from base 1. Library preparation used 5' RACE. Instrument used: Illumina HiSeq 2000. Template switching introduced a universal primer binding site; the final cDNA contained a unique molecular identifier, enabling accurate counting of TCR cDNA molecules. First-strand cDNA for TCR alpha and beta chains was synthesized from specific primers in the conserved constant-segment region. Each cDNA library was double barcoded, with a SMART-Mk sample barcode plus Illumina barcodes, to control for contamination. TruSeq adapter sequences, together with Illumina sample barcodes, were added in two successive PCR steps. Sequencing of the TCR alpha and beta cDNA libraries was done on the Illumina HiSeq platform using custom primers. In the paper's pipeline: Unique molecular identifiers were extracted from raw reads with MiGEC, and CDR3 positions were determined with MiXCR. Recombination models were inferred per individual with the repgenHMM and IGoR tools using an EM algorithm. Shared clonotypes were analyzed with the tcR package in R, and sharing was normalized by the product of cloneset sizes. Out-of-frame nonproductive sequences were analyzed to study raw recombination free of thymic and clonal selection effects. The public reads were quality trimmed at Q25 with fastp and then assembled into clones with MiXCR by TCRdb, keeping productive beta chains. All rows with the same CDR3 protein become a single entry with the most common DNA and genes. The V and J calls, along with clone size, are taken from TCRdb and not from the paper's own processing. Within this sample are around 250,000 distinct CDR3 sequences, with roughly an eighth of them counted one time only. The top ten hold 3.5% to 4.5% of the sample.

Every donor was a healthy Caucasian. The twin cohort comprised three pairs of female monozygotic twins, all aged about 18 to 29 years. Miltenyi CD45RO+ enrichment and human naive T-cell isolation kits were used to isolate memory (CD45RO+) and naive T cells from PBMC. This sample was taken from a study of identical twins (dated by TCRdb to 2016 to 2017). General notes on the study: To test whether fetal clonotypes persist, this study deep-sequenced TCR alpha and beta repertoires from monozygotic twins, from unrelated adults of various ages, and from cord blood. Replicate twin experiments were performed at different times using different library preparation protocols to rule out contamination. The paper's findings and limits, for the study overall: Abundant cord blood beta clonotypes had fewer insertions, young adult naive repertoires showed a similar but weaker trend, and memory repertoires showed no such trend. Zero-insertion analyses could be partly confounded by invariant T cells such as MAIT and iNKT, although diverse VJ usage argued against such confounding for most clonotypes. Because the same donors could not be followed over many years, conclusions were based on cross-sectional statistical analysis. A weaker excess of twin sharing was found in beta out-of-frame sequences because the signal-to-noise ratio was lowered by fewer shared sequences. Recombination models systematically underestimated out-of-frame TCR alpha sharing in monozygotic twins but agreed with sharing between unrelated individuals. Out-of-frame TCR alpha sequences shared between twins showed an excess of low generation-probability sequences compared with coincidental sharing between unrelated individuals.

These data also formed part of another study, on yellow fever vaccine responses in identical twins. The second study reports: The T cell response to vaccination in identical twins was reported by the authors to appear partly convergent and partly personalized. In the study, vaccine-responding T cell clones were precisely tracked in identical twins.

Input material: memory (CD45RO+) T cells sorted from blood. This specimen's cell subset or site label, interpreted: CD45RO+ enriched T cells. The chain joins TRBV14 to TRBJ2-2; no confident D gene assignment can be made. The sequence derives from a woman aged 18-35 years in good health. The CDR3 in this case is CASSQVQYGPLFF. Here is the DNA: TGTGCCAGCAGCCAAGTTCAGTACGGTCCGCTGTTTTTT.